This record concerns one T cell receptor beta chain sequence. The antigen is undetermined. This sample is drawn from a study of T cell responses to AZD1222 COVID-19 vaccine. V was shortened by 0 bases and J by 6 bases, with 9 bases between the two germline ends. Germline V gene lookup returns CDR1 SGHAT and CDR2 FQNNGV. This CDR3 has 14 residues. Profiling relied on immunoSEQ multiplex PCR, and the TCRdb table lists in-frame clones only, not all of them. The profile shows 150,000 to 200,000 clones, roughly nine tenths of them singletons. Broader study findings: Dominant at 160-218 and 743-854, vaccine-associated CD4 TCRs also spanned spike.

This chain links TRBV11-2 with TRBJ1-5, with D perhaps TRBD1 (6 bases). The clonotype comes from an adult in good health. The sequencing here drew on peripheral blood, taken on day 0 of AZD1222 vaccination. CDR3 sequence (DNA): TGTGCCAGCAGCTTAGATGGGGGCTCTCAGCCCCAGCATTTT. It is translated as CASSLDGGSQPQHF.